This T cell receptor (beta chain) comes out of a study of T cells in Graves' hyperthyroidism and ophthalmopathy. As for the study in general: The authors collected peripheral blood at initial diagnosis, before any treatment. Whole-study results and caveats: From stable hyperthyroidism, ophthalmopathy was set apart by a 13 V-J model. In blood, most of the thyroid clonotypes expanded above 0.001 were also present.

Germline CDR1 ENHRY, CDR2 SYGVKD. The CDR3 loop spans 12 amino acids. V was shortened by 4 bases and J by 6 bases, with 9 bases between the two germline ends. From RNA transcripts, TCR beta CDR3 regions were amplified. An initial round of RT-PCR targeting the TCR CDR3 relied on the HTBI primer set. TCRdb fed the multiplex PCR reads into MiXCR, producing one record per CDR3 protein. Among 350,000 or so distinct CDR3 sequences listed, around a sixth were seen once. Hyperthyroidism in the patients, aged 18 to 65, was newly diagnosed and under 2 months in duration. With regard to this clonotype: What it recognizes is unknown.

The source is a woman aged 45-65 years with Graves' hyperthyroidism. V usage is TRBV10-3 and J usage is TRBJ1-2, with D hard to call. The sample taken for sequencing was blood. The CDR3 protein is CAISAAGDGYTF. The CDR3 coding sequence is TGTGCCATCAGTGCCGCCGGGGATGGCTACACCTTC.